This TCR beta chain originates from a study of OX40 agonist ivuxolimab in advanced cancers. The CDR3 runs to 13 residues. Trimming cost V 3 bases and J 10 bases, with 15 bases left between them. Germline V CDR1 and CDR2: MDHEN, SYDVKM. This clone occurred once. The method was immunoSEQ multiplex PCR; TCRdb's version includes in-frame clones alone and lacks a portion of them. The sample holds some 60,000 clones, about 89% seen once. The specimen comprised CD4+ or CD8+ T cells sorted from blood, sampled in a trial of the OX40 agonist ivuxolimab. This TCR derives from an adult with an advanced solid tumor such as melanoma, head and neck, liver or kidney cancer. J is TRBJ1-2 and V is TRBV28, with D perhaps matching TRBD1 (5 bases). The DNA for the CDR3 is TGTGCCAGCAGTTTTACCCTCAGGGATAACTACACCTTC. The encoded protein is CASSFTLRDNYTF.